The sequence of this T cell receptor (beta chain) was determined in a study of shared clonotypes between healthy human individuals (dated by TCRdb to 2020 to 2021). A note on the overall study: A few men and two women, aged 18 to 49 years, made up the cohort. To increase sequencing depth and limit assay-specific biases, different laboratories used diverse techniques to prepare libraries and sequence TCR repertoires. To estimate repertoire size and how much clonotype sharing occurs between individuals, the study deeply sequenced the blood TCR repertoires of 4 to 6 healthy adults. Each donor's leukapheresis produced roughly between roughly 0.85 and 9.5 billion PBMCs.

TCR CDR3 regions were amplified from genomic DNA by multiplex PCR using the deep immunoSEQ assay. Genomic DNA extracted from each cell subset was distributed evenly over all wells of several immunoSEQ 96-well plates, and each plate served as one replicate. For unsorted PBMC, around 330 ng genomic DNA, equal to 30,000 or so T cell genomes, was loaded into each replicate PCR. Ten immunoSEQ deep assay plates were used to sequence the unsorted PBMC genomic DNA. Purified libraries were quantified with a Qubit 3.0 fluorometer, sized on a Bioanalyzer 2100, and re-quantified with the KAPA Library Quantification kit. A separate single-read 150-cycle Illumina NextSeq 550 flow cell was used to sequence each immunoSEQ 96-well plate. Concerning the study's data processing: Because the immunoSEQ output held only junctional sequences and lacked quality scores, the filtering could not match the filtering applied to full-length reads. Sequences were annotated with PyIR, a Python wrapper for IgBLAST v1.9, using IMGT germline references to assign V/J genes and CDR3. Reads were removed for weak V/J assignments (E-value above 1e-6), missing CDR3, stop codons, out-of-frame junctions, or ambiguous translated residues. A V3J clonotype was defined by an identical inferred V gene, J gene, and CDR3 amino acid sequence. To compute the percentage overlap between repertoires, the number of shared unique clonotypes was divided by the size of the smaller repertoire. RTK rarefaction, the Chao1 estimator, and Recon v2.1 estimates of unobserved clonotypes were used to assess repertoire richness. As stored in TCRdb, this immuneACCESS dataset retains in-frame rearrangements with V and J assigned. A fraction of the clones does not appear; measured against another copy, unresolved V genes explain less than half of the discrepancy, and the remainder lacks a known reason. V and J calls and clone size are those listed in that table; D and trimming were worked out from the DNA. Across this sample there are about 470,000 clones, with roughly 77% seen only once. The top ten hold roughly 13% of the sample.

The CDR3 starts with the cysteine, ends with the phenylalanine, and has 14 residues. The sequence is cut down to CDR3 DNA, 42 bases in frame from base 1. After removal of 2 bases from V and 5 bases from J, the junction retains 6 bases not matched to a gene. Looking up the germline V gene (reference sequence) yields CDR1 SGHAT and CDR2 FQDESV. Concerning this clone itself: Its antigen has not been determined. No base qualities exist here, and no much larger clone lies one base off it.

The study at large found these results: Based on pairwise subsampling, the degree of clonotype sharing among donors was expected to be affected by sequencing depth. The genetic and exposure-history diversity represented was limited by the small number of donors. Sampling was limited to blood, and TCR repertoires in tissue likely differ from TCR repertoires in blood.

The donors were healthy, HIV-negative adults with no recently reported acute infections or vaccinations. Every donor was a Caucasian adult living in Nashville, Tennessee, USA. For unsorted samples, tens of millions of PBMCs were counted and genomic DNA was extracted with the QIAamp DNA Blood Mini kit. Blood was obtained by leukapheresis, after which PBMCs were separated by Ficoll-Histopaque density gradient centrifugation and cryopreserved in liquid nitrogen vapor phase. The chain joins TRBV11-1 to TRBJ2-7, with 7 bases in between that match TRBD2. This sequence originates from a woman aged 35 to 49 in good health. Some clones in this sample may be carry-over from other donors' samples. The sample consisted of PBMCs. The CDR3 region has the sequence CASSLSSSGDEQYF. The DNA sequence is given as TGTGCCAGCAGCTTATCCTCGAGCGGGGACGAGCAGTACTTC.